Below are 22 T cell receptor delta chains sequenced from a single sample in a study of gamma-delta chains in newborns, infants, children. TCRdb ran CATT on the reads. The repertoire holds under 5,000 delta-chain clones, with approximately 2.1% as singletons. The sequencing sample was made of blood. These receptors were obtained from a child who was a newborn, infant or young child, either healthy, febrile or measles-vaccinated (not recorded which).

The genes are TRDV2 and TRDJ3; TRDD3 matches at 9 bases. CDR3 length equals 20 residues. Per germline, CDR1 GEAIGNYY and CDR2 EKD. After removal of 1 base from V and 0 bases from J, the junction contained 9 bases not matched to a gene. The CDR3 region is CACDTWAGDTLSWDTRQMFF. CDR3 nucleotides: TGTGCCTGTGACACTTGGGCGGGGGATACTCTCTCCTGGGACACCCGACAGATGTTTTTC.

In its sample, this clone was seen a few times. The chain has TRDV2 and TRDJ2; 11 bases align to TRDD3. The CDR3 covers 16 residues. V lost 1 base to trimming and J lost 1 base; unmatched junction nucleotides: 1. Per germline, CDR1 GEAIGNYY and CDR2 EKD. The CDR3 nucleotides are TGTGCCTGTGACACACTGGGGGATATTTTGACAGCACAACTCTTCTTT. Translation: CACDTLGDILTAQLFF.

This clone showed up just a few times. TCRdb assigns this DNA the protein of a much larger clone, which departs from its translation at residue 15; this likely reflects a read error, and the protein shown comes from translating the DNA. The CDR3 loop reads CACDATGGSWDTRQTFF. The DNA for the CDR3 is TGTGCCTGTGACGCCACTGGGGGCTCCTGGGACACCCGACAGACGTTTTTC. The chain links TRDV2 to TRDJ3, with 8 bases matching TRDD3. This CDR3 has 17 residues. The germline V gene encodes CDR1 GEAIGNYY and CDR2 EKD.

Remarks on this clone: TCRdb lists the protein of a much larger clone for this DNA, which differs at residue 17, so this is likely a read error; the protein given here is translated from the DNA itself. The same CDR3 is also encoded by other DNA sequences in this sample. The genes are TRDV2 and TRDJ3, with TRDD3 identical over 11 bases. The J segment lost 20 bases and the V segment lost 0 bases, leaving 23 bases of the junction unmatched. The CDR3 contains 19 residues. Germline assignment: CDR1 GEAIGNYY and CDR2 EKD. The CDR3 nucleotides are TGTGCCTGTGACACCGGATGGGGGATACGCTCCTGGGACACCCGTCAGGTGTTTTTC. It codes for CACDTGWGIRSWDTRQVFF.

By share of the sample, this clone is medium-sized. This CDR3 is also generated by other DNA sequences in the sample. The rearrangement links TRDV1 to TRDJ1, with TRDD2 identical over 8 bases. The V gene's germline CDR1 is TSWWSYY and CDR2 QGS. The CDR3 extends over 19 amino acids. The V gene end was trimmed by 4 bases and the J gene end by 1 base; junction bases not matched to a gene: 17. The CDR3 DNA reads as TGTGCTCTTGGGGGGCCGCCTGACTTCCTACGTTACCCCACCGATAAACTCATCTTT. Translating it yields CALGGPPDFLRYPTDKLIF.

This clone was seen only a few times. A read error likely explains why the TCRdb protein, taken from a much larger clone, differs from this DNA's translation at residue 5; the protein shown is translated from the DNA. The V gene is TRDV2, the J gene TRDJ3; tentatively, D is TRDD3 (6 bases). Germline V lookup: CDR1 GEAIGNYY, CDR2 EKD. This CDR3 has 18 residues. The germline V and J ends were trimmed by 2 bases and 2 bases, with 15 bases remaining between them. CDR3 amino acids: CACDNGGPLTWDTRQMFF. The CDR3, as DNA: TGTGCCTGTGACAACGGGGGACCACTGACCTGGGACACCCGACAGATGTTTTTC.

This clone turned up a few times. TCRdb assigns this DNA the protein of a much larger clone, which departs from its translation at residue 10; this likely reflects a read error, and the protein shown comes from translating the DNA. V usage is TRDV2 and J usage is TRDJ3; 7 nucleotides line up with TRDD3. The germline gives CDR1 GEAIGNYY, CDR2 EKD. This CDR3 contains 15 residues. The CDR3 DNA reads TGTGCCTGTGACACGGGATACTGGGACGCCCGACAGATGTTTTTC. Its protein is CACDTGYWDARQMFF.

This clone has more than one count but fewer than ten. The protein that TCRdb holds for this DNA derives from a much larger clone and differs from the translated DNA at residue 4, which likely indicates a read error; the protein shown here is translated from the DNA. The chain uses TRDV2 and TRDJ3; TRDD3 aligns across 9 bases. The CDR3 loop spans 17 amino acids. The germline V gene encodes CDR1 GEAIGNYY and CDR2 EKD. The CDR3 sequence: CACGTVGDTWDTRQMFF. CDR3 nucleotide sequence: TGTGCCTGTGGCACCGTGGGGGATACCTGGGACACCCGACAGATGTTTTTC.

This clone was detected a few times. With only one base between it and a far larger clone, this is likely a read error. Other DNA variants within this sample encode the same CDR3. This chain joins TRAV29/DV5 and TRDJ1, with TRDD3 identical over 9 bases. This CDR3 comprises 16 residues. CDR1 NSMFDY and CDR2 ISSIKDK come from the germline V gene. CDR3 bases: TGCGCAGCAAGCGCGAGGGTGGGGGATAAAACCGATAAACTCATCTTT. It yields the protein CAASARVGDKTDKLIF.

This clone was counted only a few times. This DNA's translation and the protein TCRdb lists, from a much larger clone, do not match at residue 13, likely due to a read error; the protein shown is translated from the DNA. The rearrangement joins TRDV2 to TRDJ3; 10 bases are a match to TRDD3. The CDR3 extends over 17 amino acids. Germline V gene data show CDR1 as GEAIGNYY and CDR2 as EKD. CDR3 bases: TGTGCCTGTGACGAACTGGGGGATTCCTGGGACACCCAACAGATGTTTTTC. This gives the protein CACDELGDSWDTQQMFF.

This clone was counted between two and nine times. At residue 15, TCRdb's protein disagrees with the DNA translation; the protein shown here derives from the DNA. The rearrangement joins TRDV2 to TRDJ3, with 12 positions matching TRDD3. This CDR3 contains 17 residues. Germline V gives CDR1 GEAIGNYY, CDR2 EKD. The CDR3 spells CACDILGDTWDTRQTFF. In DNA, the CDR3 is TGTGCCTGTGACATACTGGGGGATACCTGGGACACCCGACAGACGTTTTTC.

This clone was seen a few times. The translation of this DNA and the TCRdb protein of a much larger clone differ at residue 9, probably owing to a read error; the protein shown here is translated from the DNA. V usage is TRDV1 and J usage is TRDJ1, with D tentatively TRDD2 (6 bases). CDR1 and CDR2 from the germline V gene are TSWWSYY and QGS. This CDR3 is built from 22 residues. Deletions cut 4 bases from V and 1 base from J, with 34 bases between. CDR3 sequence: CALGVSPSRGDSGGVCTDKLIF. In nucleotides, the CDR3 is TGTGCTCTTGGGGTCTCACCTTCCCGTGGGGACTCCGGGGGGGTTTGCACCGATAAACTCATCTTT.

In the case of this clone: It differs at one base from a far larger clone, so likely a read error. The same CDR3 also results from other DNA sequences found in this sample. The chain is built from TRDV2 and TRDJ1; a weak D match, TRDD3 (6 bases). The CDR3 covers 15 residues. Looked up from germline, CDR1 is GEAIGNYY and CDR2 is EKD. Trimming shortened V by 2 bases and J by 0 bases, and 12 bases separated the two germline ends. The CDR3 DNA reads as TGTGCCTGTGACAAGCTGGGGCGCTACACCGATAAACTCATCTTT. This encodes CACDKLGRYTDKLIF.

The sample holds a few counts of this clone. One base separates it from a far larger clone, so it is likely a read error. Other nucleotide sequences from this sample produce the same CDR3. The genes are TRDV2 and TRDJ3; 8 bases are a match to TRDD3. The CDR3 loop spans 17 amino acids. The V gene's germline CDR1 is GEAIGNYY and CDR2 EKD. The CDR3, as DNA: TGTGCCTGTGACACCACTGGGGGCTCCTGGGACACTCGACAGATGTTTTTC. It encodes CACDTTGGSWDTRQMFF.

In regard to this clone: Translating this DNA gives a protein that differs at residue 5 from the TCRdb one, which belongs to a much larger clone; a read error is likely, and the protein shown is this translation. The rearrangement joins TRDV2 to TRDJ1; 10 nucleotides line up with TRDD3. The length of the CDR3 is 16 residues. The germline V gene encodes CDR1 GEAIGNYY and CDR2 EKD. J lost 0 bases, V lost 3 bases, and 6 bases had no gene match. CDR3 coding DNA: TGTGCCTGTGACCTTGGGGGATACTCTTACACCGATAAACTCATCTTT. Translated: CACDLGGYSYTDKLIF.

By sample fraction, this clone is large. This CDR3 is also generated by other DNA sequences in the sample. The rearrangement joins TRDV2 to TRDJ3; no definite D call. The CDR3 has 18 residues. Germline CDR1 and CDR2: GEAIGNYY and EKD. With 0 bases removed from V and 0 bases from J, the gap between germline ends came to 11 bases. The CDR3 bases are TGTGCCTGTGACACCGGCGATGCCAGCTCCTGGGACACCCGACAGATGTTTTTC. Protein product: CACDTGDASSWDTRQMFF.

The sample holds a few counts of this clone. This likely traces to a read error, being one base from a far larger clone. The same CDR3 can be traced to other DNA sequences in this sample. The DNA of the CDR3 is TGTGCTCTTGGGACGCCACCCTCGGGTAGAGTACTGGGGGATACTACCGATAAACTCATCTTT. Its protein is CALGTPPSGRVLGDTTDKLIF. The rearrangement links TRDV1 to TRDJ1, with 12 nucleotides matching TRDD3. This CDR3 has 21 residues. Germline CDR1 reads TSWWSYY; CDR2 reads QGS. J lost 2 bases, V lost 5 bases, and 21 bases had no gene match.

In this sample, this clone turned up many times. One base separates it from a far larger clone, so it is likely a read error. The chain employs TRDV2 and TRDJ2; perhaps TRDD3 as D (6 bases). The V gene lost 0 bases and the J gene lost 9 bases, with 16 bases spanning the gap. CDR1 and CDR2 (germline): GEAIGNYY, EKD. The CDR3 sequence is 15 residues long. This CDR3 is CACDTVGGTRTQLFF. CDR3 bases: TGTGCCTGTGACACCGTGGGGGGTACGCGAACACAACTCTTCTTT.

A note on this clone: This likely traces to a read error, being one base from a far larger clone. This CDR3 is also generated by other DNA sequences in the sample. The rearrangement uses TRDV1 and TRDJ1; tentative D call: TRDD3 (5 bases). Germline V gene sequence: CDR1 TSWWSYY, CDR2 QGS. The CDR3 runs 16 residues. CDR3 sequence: CALGEPGGPYTDKLIF. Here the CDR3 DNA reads TGTGCTCTCGGGGAACCGGGGGGCCCGTACACCGATAAACTCATCTTT.

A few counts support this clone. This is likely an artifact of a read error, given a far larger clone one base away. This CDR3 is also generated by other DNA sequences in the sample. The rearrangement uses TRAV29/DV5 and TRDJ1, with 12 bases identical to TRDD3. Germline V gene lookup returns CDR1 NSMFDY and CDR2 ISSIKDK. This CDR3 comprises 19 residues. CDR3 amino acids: CAASLPTLSSGGYDHKLIF. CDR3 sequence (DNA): TGTGCGGCAAGCCTTCCTACTCTTAGTTCTGGGGGATACGACCATAAACTCATCTTT.

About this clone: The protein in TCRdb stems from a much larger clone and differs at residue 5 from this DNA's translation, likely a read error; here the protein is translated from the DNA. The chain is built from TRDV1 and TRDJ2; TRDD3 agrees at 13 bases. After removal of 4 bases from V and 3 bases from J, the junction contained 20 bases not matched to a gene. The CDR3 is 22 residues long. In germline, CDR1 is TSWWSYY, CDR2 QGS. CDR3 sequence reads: CALGGLHPFPYWGIRVTAQLFF. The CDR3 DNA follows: TGTGCTCTTGGGGGACTACATCCATTCCCTTACTGGGGGATACGGGTGACAGCACAACTCTTCTTT.

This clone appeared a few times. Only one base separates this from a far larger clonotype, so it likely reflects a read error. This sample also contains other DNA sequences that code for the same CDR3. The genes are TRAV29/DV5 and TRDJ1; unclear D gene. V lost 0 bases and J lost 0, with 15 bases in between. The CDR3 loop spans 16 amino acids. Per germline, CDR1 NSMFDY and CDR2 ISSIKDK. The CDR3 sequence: CAASEGSGGYTDKLIF. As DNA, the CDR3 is TGTGCAGCAAGCGAGGGCTCCGGCGGGTACACCGATAAACTCATCTTT.